These 4 T cell receptor beta chains were sequenced from one sample in a study of blood T cell repertoires in COVID-19 (dated by TCRdb to the early 2020s). The receptor library was made with the immunoSEQ multiplex PCR assay. This immuneACCESS table, as held by TCRdb, lists in-frame sequences with V and J called but not all clones. Of the missing ones, under half trace to an unresolved V gene in checked studies; the others have no known cause. The sample table shows under 250,000 clones, and around 84% are seen once. The ten biggest clones cover 3.4% of the sample. The material sequenced was peripheral blood. Every receptor here comes from a woman aged 18 to 35 with acute or convalescent COVID-19.

In this sample, this clone turned up once. The chain links TRBV18 to TRBJ1-1; 7 bases align to TRBD1. CDR1 is KGHSH, CDR2 LQKENI, per germline. The CDR3 sequence is 15 residues long. The J segment lost 8 bases and the V segment lost 3 bases, leaving 12 bases of the junction unmatched. The CDR3 nucleotides are TGTGCCAGCTCACCCCCAGACAGGGCTGGGGCAGAAGCTTTCTTT. Its protein product is CASSPPDRAGAEAFF.

The CDR3 protein is CASSTGQGATYNSPLHF. In nucleotides, the CDR3 is TGTGCCAGCTCAACTGGACAGGGGGCAACCTATAATTCACCCCTCCACTTT. This chain uses TRBV18 with TRBJ1-6; 11 bases agree with TRBD1. CDR3 length: 17 residues. The V and J ends lost 5 bases and 2 bases, in that order; junction bases with no gene match: 5. Germline CDR1 is KGHSH and CDR2 is LQKENI. The entire variable domain, with the rest obtained from reference TRBV18 and TRBJ1-6, is as follows: NAGVMQNPRHLVRRRGQEARLRCSPMKGHSHVYWYRQLPEEGLKFMVYLQKENIIDESGMPKERFSAEFPKEGPSILRIQQVVRGDSAAYFCASSTGQGATYNSPLHFGNGTRLTVT.

Notes on this clone: One junction end disagrees with the germline gene, perhaps due to a read error. This chain uses TRBV7-7 with TRBJ2-3; 8 nucleotides agree with TRBD2. Germline CDR1 reads SSHAT; CDR2 reads FNYEAQ (reference sequence). This CDR3 spans 18 amino acids. The CDR3, as DNA: TGTGCTAGCAGCTTAGGGATTGTCGGGAGGGCCGGCACAGATACGCAGTATTTT. It encodes CASSLGIVGRAGTDTQYF.

This clone was picked up many times. J is TRBJ1-2 and V is TRBV12-3 or TRBV12-4; no clear D gene. CDR3 length: 13 residues. V was pared by 6 bases and J by 4 bases, with 12 bases between. The CDR3 reads CASSLLGIYGYTF. DNA for the CDR3: TGTGCCAGCAGCCTCCTAGGTATCTATGGCTACACCTTC.